The 10 T cell receptor beta chains listed next were all sequenced from one sample in a study of post-analysis software for immune sequencing data. Incorporated into the TCR beta cDNA libraries were unique molecular identifiers, which served to reduce PCR and sequencing biases. TCRdb used MiXCR to reprocess the PCR reads, holding one entry per CDR3 protein. The sample yields roughly 150,000 distinct CDR3 sequences, about 36% seen once. This specimen consisted of blood, obtained after autologous hematopoietic stem cell transplantation. All receptors derive from a girl aged 10-17 years with multiple sclerosis.

This clonotype was counted a few times. This chain uses TRBV7-2 with TRBJ2-7; the match to TRBD2 covers 9 bases. CDR1 and CDR2 from the germline V gene are SGHTA and FQGNSA. The CDR3 has 18 amino acids. Trimming took 2 bases from V and 2 from J; bases not matched to a gene: 13. The CDR3 loop is CASSLSVRGGEGAYEQYF. The CDR3 nucleotides read TGTGCCAGCAGCTTATCCGTGCGGGGGGGAGAGGGGGCCTACGAGCAGTACTTC.

This clonotype came up a few times. The V call is TRBV6-5, the J call TRBJ1-6; tentative D call: TRBD1 (5 bases). V dropped 7 bases and J dropped 3 bases, with 13 bases sitting between them. Looked up from germline, CDR1 is MNHEY and CDR2 is SVGAGI. The CDR3 loop spans 15 amino acids. The CDR3 DNA reads as TGTGCCAGCACCTCCGACAGCAACTATAATTCACCCCTCCACTTT. Amino acids: CASTSDSNYNSPLHF.

This clonotype came up a few times. The chain carries TRBV15 and TRBJ2-7; TRBD2 aligns across 7 bases. Trimming removed 0 bases from V and 3 bases from J; junction bases left unmatched: 5. Germline CDR1 is LNHNV and CDR2 is YYDKDF (reference sequence). The CDR3 length is 15 residues. The CDR3 spells CATSRDLERDYEQYF. The CDR3 coding sequence is TGTGCCACCAGCAGAGATCTGGAGCGGGACTACGAGCAGTACTTC.

The chain recombines TRBV7-2 with TRBJ2-7; D perhaps matches TRBD1 (5 bases). CDR3 length equals 15 residues. CDR1 and CDR2 from the germline V gene are SGHTA and FQGNSA. V was pared by 4 bases and J by 3 bases, with 16 bases between. DNA of the CDR3: TGTGCCAGCAGCTGGGTCCCAGGGTCTGGCTACGAGCAGTACTTC. Translating gives CASSWVPGSGYEQYF.

This clonotype was seen ten or more times. V is TRBV5-6 and J is TRBJ2-5; D is possibly TRBD1 or TRBD2 (5 bases each). The V gene lost 1 base and the J gene lost 2 bases, with 15 bases spanning the gap. Germline lookup yields CDR1 SGHDT and CDR2 YYEEEE. CDR3 size: 16 residues. In DNA form, the CDR3 reads TGTGCCAGCAGCTTGTTGGTGGGGGAGAATCAAGAGACCCAGTACTTC. This encodes CASSLLVGENQETQYF.

This clonotype was seen repeatedly, ten times or more. Written as DNA, the CDR3 is TGCAGTGCAGTACCGACAGGGTTTGAGTATTCACCCCTCCACTTT. Translation gives CSAVPTGFEYSPLHF. The chain employs TRBV20-1 and TRBJ1-6; TRBD1 matches at 7 bases. CDR3 length equals 15 residues. In germline, CDR1 is DFQATT, CDR2 SNEGSKA (reference sequence). With 6 bases clipped from V and 8 bases from J, the junction kept 13 bases outside the gene matches.

This clonotype was recorded a few times. This chain connects TRBV20-1 to TRBJ1-1; D may be TRBD1 (5 bases). Germline CDR1 DFQATT, CDR2 SNEGSKA (reference sequence). The CDR3 runs 14 residues. V shed 5 bases and J shed 0 bases, with 13 bases lying between them. The chain's CDR3 is CSALESGLNTEAFF. The DNA for the CDR3 is TGCAGTGCTTTGGAGTCAGGGCTGAACACTGAAGCTTTCTTT.

The sample holds a few counts of this clonotype. This sequence joins TRBV6-5 and TRBJ2-7, with 9 bases lining up with TRBD1. Germline assignment: CDR1 MNHEY and CDR2 SVGAGI. This CDR3 has 16 residues. The ends lost 6 bases at V and 5 bases at J; junction bases unmatched: 14. CDR3 nucleotide sequence: TGTGCCAGCAGCCTTGGGTTCTGGACAGGGGCCCACGAGCAGTACTTC. Protein sequence: CASSLGFWTGAHEQYF.

Remarks on this clonotype: Possible read error: a much larger clone is one base away. CDR3 sequence: CAISVRPGAYNEQYF. As DNA, the CDR3 is TGTGCCATCAGTGTACGCCCAGGGGCCTACAATGAGCAGTACTTC. V usage is TRBV10-3 and J usage is TRBJ2-1, with D possibly being TRBD1 (6 bases). The last part of the DNA fits TRBJ2-7 better; the J call may be wrong. Per germline, CDR1 ENHRY and CDR2 SYGVKD. CDR3 length equals 15 residues.

This clonotype has more than one count but fewer than ten. The rearrangement uses TRBV11-1 and TRBJ2-7; weak D call: TRBD2 (6 bases). Looked up from germline, CDR1 is SGHAT and CDR2 is FQDESV (reference sequence). V was pared by 3 bases and J by 3 bases, with 15 bases between. The CDR3 totals 15 residues. DNA of the CDR3: TGTGCCAGCAGCTTCCAACCGGGGGACGTCTACGAGCAGTACTTC. This gives the protein CASSFQPGDVYEQYF.